This T cell receptor beta chain is from a study of PD-1 blockade in classical Hodgkin lymphoma. Study information: Patients were dosed intravenously with nivolumab at 3 mg/kg every 2 weeks. General study points: For complete responders, baseline diversity was comparable to that of newly diagnosed patients. By cycle point C4D1, TCR diversity had risen significantly in CD4+ cells (but not CD8+ cells).

The table came from immunoSEQ multiplex PCR; TCRdb's copy has only in-frame clones and leaves some out. The sample consists of some 23,000 clones, roughly 80% of them appearing once. Sample time point: cycle 4 day 1 (C4D1), after five to seven weeks of nivolumab. Every patient experienced relapse after autologous stem cell transplantation, and brentuximab vedotin exposure varied. Researchers used magnetic negative selection to pull out pure CD4+ T cells from thawed PBMCs. A remark on this clone: Its antigen remains unknown.

The CDR3 consists of 14 residues. The V and J ends lost 0 bases and 5 bases respectively, with 11 bases between them. The germline V gene encodes CDR1 SGHRS and CDR2 YFSETQ. J is TRBJ1-2 and V is TRBV5-1; D not resolved. Material: CD4+ T cells from blood, obtained before the fourth cycle of nivolumab. The sequence came from a human donor with classical Hodgkin lymphoma. CDR3 coding DNA: TGCGCCAGCAGCTTGGAGGGCCGATTTTATGGCTACACCTTC. This sequence encodes CASSLEGRFYGYTF.